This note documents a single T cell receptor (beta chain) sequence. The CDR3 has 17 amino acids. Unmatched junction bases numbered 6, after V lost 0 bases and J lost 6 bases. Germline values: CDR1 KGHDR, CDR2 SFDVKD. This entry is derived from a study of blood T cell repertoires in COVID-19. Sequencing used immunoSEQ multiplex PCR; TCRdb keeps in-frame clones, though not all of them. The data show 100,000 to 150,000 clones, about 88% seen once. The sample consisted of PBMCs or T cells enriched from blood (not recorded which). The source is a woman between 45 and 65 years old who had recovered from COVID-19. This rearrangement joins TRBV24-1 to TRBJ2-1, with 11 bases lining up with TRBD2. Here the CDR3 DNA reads TGTGCCACCAGTGATTTGGCCCCCGGGACTAGCGGCAATGAGCAGTTCTTC. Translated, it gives CATSDLAPGTSGNEQFF.